These 4 T cell receptor beta chains came from one sample sequenced in a study of glioma-infiltrating T cells after dendritic cell vaccination. Time point given: after dendritic cell vaccination, including at tumor progression/relapse. Libraries were prepared by immunoSEQ multiplex PCR; TCRdb keeps only in-frame clonotypes and omits some of them. Among 60,000 or so clones listed, around 86% were seen once. The starting material was blood, obtained after dendritic cell vaccination. Receptor source: a human donor with glioblastoma.

The chain combines TRBV20-1 with TRBJ2-7, with D unclear. The germline V gene has CDR1 DFQATT and CDR2 SNEGSKA (reference sequence). The CDR3 length is 11 residues. V was cut by 6 bases and J by 3 bases, with 9 bases left in between. The CDR3 bases are TGCAGTGCAGCCCAGGTCTACGAGCAGTACTTC. Translated, it gives CSAAQVYEQYF.

This clone was seen just once. The chain uses TRBV30 and TRBJ2-7, with 8 bases that match TRBD1. This CDR3 has 12 residues. V gave up 2 bases and J gave up 10 bases; unmatched junction bases: 7. CDR1 is GTSNPN, CDR2 SVGIG, per germline (reference sequence). CDR3 coding DNA: TGTGCCTGGAGTCATAGGACAGGGCCACAGTACTTC. It codes for CAWSHRTGPQYF.

The CDR3 is CASSPGTSGNEQYF. The CDR3 DNA reads TGTGCCAGCAGCCCCGGGACTAGCGGGAACGAGCAGTACTTC. This rearrangement joins TRBV11-2 to TRBJ2-7, with 13 bases lining up with TRBD2. The CDR3 has 14 amino acids. The V gene end was trimmed by 5 bases and the J gene end by 5 bases; junction bases not matched to a gene: 3. CDR1 and CDR2 from the germline V gene are SGHAT and FQNNGV.

The V gene is TRBV7-2, the J gene TRBJ1-3; TRBD1 aligns across 9 bases. Germline V gene data show CDR1 as SGHTA and CDR2 as FQGNSA. Trimming removed 6 bases from V and 0 bases from J; junction bases left unmatched: 3. The CDR3 totals 15 residues. The DNA for the CDR3 is TGTGCCAGCAGTAGACAGGGGGGCTCTGGAAACACCATATATTTT. This sequence encodes CASSRQGGSGNTIYF. The full variable domain, its missing parts supplied by reference TRBV7-2 and TRBJ1-3, is GAGVSQSPSNKVTEKGKDVELRCDPISGHTALYWYRQSLGQGLEFLIYFQGNSAPDKSGLPSDRFSAERTGGSVSTLTIQRTQQEDSAVYLCASSRQGGSGNTIYFGEGSWLTVV.